The clone carrying this T cell receptor (beta chain) came up a few times. Its target is unknown. The sample belongs to a study of post-analysis software for immune sequencing data. Study background: Some patients lacked subtype; others had relapsing-remitting, secondary progressive or progressive-relapsing disease.

Unique molecular identifiers had been added to the TCR beta cDNA libraries. TCRdb passed the PCR reads through MiXCR, listing each CDR3 protein once. Found here are hundreds of thousands of distinct CDR3 sequences, roughly three fifths of them singletons; the top ten hold 10% to 12%. Points from the study as a whole: Controls showed significantly higher normalized Chao1 diversity than did multiple sclerosis patients.

Source material: blood. This TCR was sampled from a girl aged 2-10 years with multiple sclerosis.

CDR3 DNA sequence: TGTGCCAGCAGTTATGGGACAGCTAGCGGGAGGGCCCATGAGCAGTTCTTC. This codes for CASSYGTASGRAHEQFF. The chain employs TRBV6-5 and TRBJ2-1; 12 bases are shared with TRBD2. CDR3 length: 17 amino acids. Germline CDR1 reads MNHEY; CDR2 reads SVGAGI. V lost 3 bases and J lost 8; bases outside the gene matches: 11.